The 25 T cell receptor beta chains in this list originate from one sample, sequenced in a study of PD-1 blockade in classical Hodgkin lymphoma. Time point meaning: newly diagnosed, previously untreated cHL patient sample. Generated by immunoSEQ multiplex PCR, the TCRdb table keeps only in-frame clones and is missing some. This sample has tens of thousands of clones; approximately 91% occur once, and the top ten carry approximately 4.9%. The sequencing sample was made of peripheral blood mononuclear cells (PBMCs). The receptors were sampled from a human donor with classical Hodgkin lymphoma.

The J gene is TRBJ2-3, the V gene TRBV5-4, with 9 bases identical to TRBD1. The junction had 7 bases not matched to a gene; V was cut back by 6 bases and J by 2 bases. Germline loops: CDR1 SGHNT, CDR2 YYREEE (reference sequence). The CDR3 covers 15 residues. The CDR3 coding sequence is TGTGCCAGCATACTACAGGGGGCGAACACAGATACGCAGTATTTT. Translating it yields CASILQGANTDTQYF.

This clone occurred once. J is TRBJ2-2 and V is TRBV25-1; TRBD1 is a possible D gene (5 bases). This CDR3 is 13 amino acids long. V was trimmed by 7 bases and J by 5 bases, leaving 11 bases between them. Germline CDR1 is MGHDK and CDR2 is SYGVNS. In nucleotides, the CDR3 is TGTGCCAGCACCCTGAAGGGGACCGGGGAGCTGTTTTTT. Translation: CASTLKGTGELFF.

This rearrangement joins TRBV28 to TRBJ1-1; D not resolved. Germline V gene sequence: CDR1 MDHEN, CDR2 SYDVKM. The V end was cut by 7 bases, the J end by 8 bases, with 14 bases between. The CDR3 contains 12 residues. The CDR3 DNA is TGTGCCAGCATCCTCGACGGCGACGAAGCTTTCTTT. This gives the protein CASILDGDEAFF.

The V gene is TRBV11-2, the J gene TRBJ2-7; 9 bases line up with TRBD1. The CDR3 runs 17 residues. Germline V lookup: CDR1 SGHAT, CDR2 FQNNGV. The V segment lost 0 bases and the J segment 6 bases; nucleotides outside the gene matches: 12. In nucleotides, the CDR3 is TGTGCCAGCAGCTTAGATCGAGGGACAGGGATTGGCCCCGAGCAGTACTTC. Its translation: CASSLDRGTGIGPEQYF.

This chain links TRBV14 with TRBJ2-7; no firm D call. Germline V gene data show CDR1 as SGHDN and CDR2 as FVKESK. The CDR3 runs 14 residues. Trimming stripped 3 bases from V and 4 bases from J, with 13 bases between. The CDR3 region has the DNA TGTGCCAGCAGCCAGGGCTGGGCAACTTACGAGCAGTACTTC. Amino acid sequence: CASSQGWATYEQYF.

The chain couples TRBV6-4 to TRBJ1-1; a possible D gene is TRBD1 (6 bases). V was clipped by 6 bases and J by 0 bases, with 17 bases between them. This CDR3 has 16 amino acids. In germline, CDR1 is MRHNA, CDR2 SNTAGT. CDR3: CASRGSWTELNTEAFF. For the CDR3, the DNA is TGTGCCAGCAGAGGATCCTGGACAGAATTGAACACTGAAGCTTTCTTT.

The chain is built from TRBV19 and TRBJ2-7, with 8 bases lining up with TRBD1. Germline-derived CDR1 and CDR2 are LNHDA and SQIVND (reference sequence). V gave up 4 bases and J gave up 4 bases; unmatched junction bases: 15. This CDR3 has 17 residues. In nucleotides, the CDR3 is TGTGCCAGTAGTAGGACAGGGCTTAAGTCGGACTTGTACGAGCAGTACTTC. Residues: CASSRTGLKSDLYEQYF.

CDR3 nucleotide sequence: TGTGCCAGCAGTTTATCGTTGGGCACCCTCCTGGGAGCCGGGGAGCTGTTTTTT. As protein: CASSLSLGTLLGAGELFF. The chain carries TRBV27 and TRBJ2-2, with TRBD2 as a possible D gene (5 bases). The V gene lost 0 bases and the J gene lost 6 bases, with 20 bases spanning the gap. CDR3 size: 18 residues. Germline assignment: CDR1 MNHEY and CDR2 SMNVEV (reference sequence).

This clone came up once. The chain uses TRBV10-3 and TRBJ2-1; 9 nucleotides align to TRBD2. Germline V gives CDR1 ENHRY, CDR2 SYGVKD. The CDR3 spans 14 residues. V shed 2 bases and J 4 bases; nucleotides not matched to a gene: 0. This CDR3 is CAISETSGYNEQFF. DNA of the CDR3: TGTGCCATCAGTGAGACTAGCGGGTACAATGAGCAGTTCTTC.

V and J are TRBV10-2 and TRBJ1-1; 7 positions match TRBD1. This CDR3 is built from 14 residues. Germline trimming cut 7 bases from V and 1 base from J; bases unmatched to any gene: 6. In germline, CDR1 is WSHSY, CDR2 SAAADI. The CDR3, as DNA: TGCGCCAGCACCCCGGGACAGACGAACACTGAAGCTTTCTTT. Residues: CASTPGQTNTEAFF.

This clone was counted only a few times. The chain has TRBV28 and TRBJ2-7, with 8 positions matching TRBD1. The CDR3 is 14 amino acids. Germline loops: CDR1 MDHEN, CDR2 SYDVKM. V dropped 4 bases and J dropped 7; count of bases not matched to a gene: 9. CDR3 sequence reads: CASSSGQGTGEQYV. The CDR3 DNA reads TGTGCCAGCAGTTCAGGACAGGGAACGGGGGAGCAGTACGTC.

This clone has a handful of counts. The genes are TRBV4-1 and TRBJ2-3, with 11 bases that match TRBD2. Germline CDR1 reads MGHRA; CDR2 reads YSYEKL. The V and J ends lost 4 bases and 5 bases, in that order; junction bases with no gene match: 14. This CDR3 comprises 18 residues. The CDR3 DNA reads TGCGCCAGCAGCCGAATGTCGGGACTAGCGGAAACCGGAGATACGCAGTATTTT. This sequence encodes CASSRMSGLAETGDTQYF.

This sequence joins TRBV5-1 and TRBJ2-3; D ambiguous. The CDR3 totals 15 residues. Germline assignment: CDR1 SGHRS and CDR2 YFSETQ. Trimming removed 0 bases at V and 0 bases at J, with 8 bases between. The CDR3 reads CASSLAEASTDTQYF. In DNA form, the CDR3 reads TGCGCCAGCAGCTTGGCCGAGGCTAGCACAGATACGCAGTATTTT.

V is TRBV27 and J is TRBJ2-7, with unresolved D. Germline-derived CDR1 and CDR2 are MNHEY and SMNVEV (reference sequence). Trimming cost V 5 bases and J 0 bases, with 11 bases left between them. CDR3 size: 14 residues. The CDR3 DNA reads as TGTGCCAGCAGTCAGGTCCAGAGCTCCTACGAGCAGTACTTC. Translating it yields CASSQVQSSYEQYF.

V gene TRBV29-1 combines with J gene TRBJ2-5, with 9 bases matching TRBD1. Germline CDR1 reads SQVTM; CDR2 reads ANQGSEA. Trimming took 6 bases from V and 7 from J; bases not matched to a gene: 3. The CDR3 covers 11 residues. The DNA for the CDR3 is TGCAGCGTAGGGACAGGGACGACCCAGTACTTC. It codes for CSVGTGTTQYF.

J is TRBJ2-6 and V is TRBV6-4; TRBD2 agrees at 9 bases. The CDR3 runs to 16 residues. The junction had 0 bases not matched to a gene; V was cut back by 0 bases and J by 3 bases. Germline V gives CDR1 MRHNA, CDR2 SNTAGT. In nucleotides, the CDR3 is TGTGCCAGCAGTGACTCTAGCGGGAGTGGGGCCAACGTCCTGACTTTC. Amino acid sequence: CASSDSSGSGANVLTF.

The J gene is TRBJ1-2, the V gene TRBV27; no clear D. The CDR3 is 11 residues long. Trimming removed 6 bases from V and 1 base from J, with 3 bases in between. Germline V gene data show CDR1 as MNHEY and CDR2 as SMNVEV (reference sequence). In DNA, the CDR3 is TGTGCCAGCAGGGATAACTATGGCTACACCTTC. It yields the protein CASRDNYGYTF.

The gene calls are TRBV9 and TRBJ1-4; 7 nucleotides match TRBD1. The CDR3 spans 17 residues. CDR1 and CDR2 (germline): SGDLS, YYNGEE. The J segment lost 5 bases and the V segment lost 3 bases, leaving 13 bases of the junction unmatched. This CDR3 reads CASSAPLPGQTNEKLFF. As DNA, the CDR3 is TGTGCCAGCAGCGCCCCACTCCCGGGACAGACAAATGAAAAACTGTTTTTT.

V gene TRBV10-1 combines with J gene TRBJ2-7; TRBD2 agrees at 10 bases. Germline V gene lookup returns CDR1 WNHNN and CDR2 SYGVQD (reference sequence). The CDR3 contains 11 residues. The V segment lost 11 bases and the J segment 6 bases; nucleotides outside the gene matches: 4. Here the CDR3 reads CADLAGGEQYF. In DNA, the CDR3 is TGCGCCGACTTAGCGGGAGGCGAGCAGTACTTC.

The rearrangement links TRBV5-6 to TRBJ2-7; 9 nucleotides align to TRBD1. Germline V gives CDR1 SGHDT, CDR2 YYEEEE. The CDR3 covers 16 residues. The V and J ends lost 6 bases and 0 bases, in that order; junction bases with no gene match: 10. The chain's CDR3 is CASKSLGQGPSYEQYF. The CDR3 DNA sequence: TGTGCCAGCAAATCTTTGGGACAGGGTCCCTCCTACGAGCAGTACTTC.

This clone has just one count. This chain links TRBV28 with TRBJ2-6, with 10 bases that match TRBD1. The CDR3 length is 16 residues. J lost 2 bases, V lost 7 bases, and 5 bases had no gene match. The germline V gene encodes CDR1 MDHEN and CDR2 SYDVKM. The CDR3 region is CASKKTGGAGANVLTF. The DNA for the CDR3 is TGTGCCAGCAAAAAGACAGGGGGCGCTGGGGCCAACGTCCTGACTTTC.

The rearrangement links TRBV4-1 to TRBJ2-6, with TRBD2 as a possible D gene (6 bases). The germline V and J ends were trimmed by 3 bases and 0 bases, with 9 bases remaining between them. The CDR3 loop spans 16 amino acids. CDR1 is MGHRA, CDR2 YSYEKL, per germline. The CDR3 sequence is CASSHPGGSGANVLTF. CDR3 DNA: TGCGCCAGCAGCCACCCCGGGGGCTCTGGGGCCAACGTCCTGACTTTC.

The chain is built from TRBV29-1 and TRBJ2-2, with TRBD2 identical over 8 bases. Per germline, CDR1 SQVTM and CDR2 ANQGSEA. This CDR3 has 16 residues. Unmatched junction bases numbered 10, after V lost 1 base and J lost 6 bases. The CDR3 reads CSVEGYGTSGSGELFF. The CDR3 DNA reads TGCAGCGTTGAAGGCTACGGGACTAGTGGTTCCGGGGAGCTGTTTTTT.

CDR3 protein: CASSQTASGRQLFF. CDR3 coding DNA: TGTGCCAGCAGCCAAACGGCTAGCGGGAGGCAGCTGTTCTTC. The chain is built from TRBV7-3 and TRBJ2-1, with 11 bases matching TRBD2. This CDR3 contains 14 residues. The germline CDR1 and CDR2 sequences are SGHTA and FQGTGA. V trimming: 5 bases; J trimming: 15 bases; junction bases outside the gene matches: 12.

The CDR3 DNA follows: TGTGCCAGCAGCTTTGGACTAGCGGGAGGAACAGCTGAGCAGTTCTTC. Translating it yields CASSFGLAGGTAEQFF. The chain joins TRBV7-9 to TRBJ2-1; 14 nucleotides agree with TRBD2. Looked up from germline, CDR1 is SEHNR and CDR2 is FQNEAQ (reference sequence). The V and J ends lost 3 bases and 9 bases, in that order; junction bases with no gene match: 7. The CDR3 is 16 amino acids.